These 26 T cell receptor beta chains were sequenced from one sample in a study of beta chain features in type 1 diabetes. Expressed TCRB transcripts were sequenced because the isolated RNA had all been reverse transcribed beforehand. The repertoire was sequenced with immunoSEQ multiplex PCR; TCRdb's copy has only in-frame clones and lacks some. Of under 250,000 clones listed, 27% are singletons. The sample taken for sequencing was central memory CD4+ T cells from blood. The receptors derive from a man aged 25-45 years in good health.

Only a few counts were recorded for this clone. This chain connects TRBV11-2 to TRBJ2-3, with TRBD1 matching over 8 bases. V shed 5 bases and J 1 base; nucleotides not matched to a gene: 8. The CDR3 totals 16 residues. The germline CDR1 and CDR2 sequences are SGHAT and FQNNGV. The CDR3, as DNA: TGTGCCAGCAGCGCCCTCAGGGGGCGAGGCACAGATACGCAGTATTTT. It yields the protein CASSALRGRGTDTQYF.

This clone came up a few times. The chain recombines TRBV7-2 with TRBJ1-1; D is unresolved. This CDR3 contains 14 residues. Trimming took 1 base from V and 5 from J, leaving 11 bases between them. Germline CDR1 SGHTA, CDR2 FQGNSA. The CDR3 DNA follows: TGTGCCAGCAGCTTAGATATCGCGACGACTGAAGCTTTCTTT. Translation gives CASSLDIATTEAFF.

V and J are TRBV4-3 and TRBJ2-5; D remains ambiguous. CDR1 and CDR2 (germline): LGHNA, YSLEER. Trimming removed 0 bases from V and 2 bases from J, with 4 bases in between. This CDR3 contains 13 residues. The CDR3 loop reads CASSQDWQETQYF. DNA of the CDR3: TGCGCCAGCAGCCAAGATTGGCAAGAGACCCAGTACTTC.

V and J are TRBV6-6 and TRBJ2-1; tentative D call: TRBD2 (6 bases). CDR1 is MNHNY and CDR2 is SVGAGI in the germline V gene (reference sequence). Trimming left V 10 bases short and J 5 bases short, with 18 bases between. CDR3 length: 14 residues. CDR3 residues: CATMRRALDNEQFF. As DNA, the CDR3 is TGTGCCACAATGAGGAGGGCCCTCGACAATGAGCAGTTCTTC.

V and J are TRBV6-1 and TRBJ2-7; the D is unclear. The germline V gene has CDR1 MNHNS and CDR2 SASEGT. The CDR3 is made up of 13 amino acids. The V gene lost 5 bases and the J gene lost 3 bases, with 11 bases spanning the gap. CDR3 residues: CASSWAAIYEQYF. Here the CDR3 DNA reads TGTGCCAGCAGTTGGGCGGCCATCTACGAGCAGTACTTC.

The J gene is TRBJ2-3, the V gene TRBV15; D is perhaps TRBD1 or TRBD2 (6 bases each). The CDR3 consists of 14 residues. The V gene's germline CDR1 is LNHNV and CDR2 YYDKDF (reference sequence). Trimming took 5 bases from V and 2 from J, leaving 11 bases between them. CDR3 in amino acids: CATSGGDITDTQYF. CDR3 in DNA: TGTGCCACCAGCGGCGGGGACATCACAGATACGCAGTATTTT.

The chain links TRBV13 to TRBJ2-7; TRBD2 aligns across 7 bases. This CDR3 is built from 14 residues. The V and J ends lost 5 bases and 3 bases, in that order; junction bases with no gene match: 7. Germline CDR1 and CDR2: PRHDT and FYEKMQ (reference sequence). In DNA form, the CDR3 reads TGTGCCAGCAGCCTAGTGACTAGCAGCTACGAGCAGTACTTC. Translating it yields CASSLVTSSYEQYF.

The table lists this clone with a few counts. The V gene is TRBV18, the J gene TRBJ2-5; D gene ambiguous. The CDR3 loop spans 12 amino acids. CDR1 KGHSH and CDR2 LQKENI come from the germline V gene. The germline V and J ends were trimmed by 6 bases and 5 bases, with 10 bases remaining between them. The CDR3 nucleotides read TGTGCCAGCTCTGCCGAGGCGGAGACCCAGTACTTC. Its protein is CASSAEAETQYF.

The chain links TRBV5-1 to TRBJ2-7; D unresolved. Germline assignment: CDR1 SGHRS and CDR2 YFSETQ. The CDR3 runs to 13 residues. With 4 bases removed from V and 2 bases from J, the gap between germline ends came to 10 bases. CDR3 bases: TGCGCCAGCAGCCCGACAACGACCTACGAGCAGTACTTC. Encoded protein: CASSPTTTYEQYF.

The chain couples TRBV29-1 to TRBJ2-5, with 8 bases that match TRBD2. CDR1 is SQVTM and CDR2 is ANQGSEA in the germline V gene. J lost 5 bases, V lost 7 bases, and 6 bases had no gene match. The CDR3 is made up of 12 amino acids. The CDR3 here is CSATGTRETQYF. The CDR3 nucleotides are TGCAGCGCCACCGGGACTAGGGAGACCCAGTACTTC.

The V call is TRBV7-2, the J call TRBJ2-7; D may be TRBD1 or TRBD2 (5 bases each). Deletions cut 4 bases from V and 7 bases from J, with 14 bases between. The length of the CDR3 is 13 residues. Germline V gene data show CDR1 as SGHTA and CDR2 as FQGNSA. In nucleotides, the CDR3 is TGTGCCAGCAGCTCCTCGGTTTGGGGGGAGCAGTACTTC. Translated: CASSSSVWGEQYF. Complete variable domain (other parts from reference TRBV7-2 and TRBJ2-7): GAGVSQSPSNKVTEKGKDVELRCDPISGHTALYWYRQSLGQGLEFLIYFQGNSAPDKSGLPSDRFSAERTGGSVSTLTIQRTQQEDSAVYLCASSSSVWGEQYFGPGTRLTVT.

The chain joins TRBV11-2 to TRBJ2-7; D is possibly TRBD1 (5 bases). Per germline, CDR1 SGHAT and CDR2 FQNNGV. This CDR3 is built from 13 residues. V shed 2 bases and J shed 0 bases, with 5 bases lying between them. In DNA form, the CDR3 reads TGTGCCAGCAGCTTACAGGGCTCCTACGAGCAGTACTTC. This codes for CASSLQGSYEQYF.

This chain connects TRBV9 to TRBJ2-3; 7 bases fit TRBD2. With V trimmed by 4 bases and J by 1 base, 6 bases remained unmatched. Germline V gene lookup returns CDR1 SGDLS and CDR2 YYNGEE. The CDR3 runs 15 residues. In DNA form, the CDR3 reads TGTGCCAGCAGCATTGTAGCGGGCCGCACAGATACGCAGTATTTT. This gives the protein CASSIVAGRTDTQYF. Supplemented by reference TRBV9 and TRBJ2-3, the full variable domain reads DSGVTQTPKHLITATGQRVTLRCSPRSGDLSVYWYQQSLDQGLQFLIQYYNGEERAKGNILERFSAQQFPDLHSELNLSSLELGDSALYFCASSIVAGRTDTQYFGPGTRLTVL.

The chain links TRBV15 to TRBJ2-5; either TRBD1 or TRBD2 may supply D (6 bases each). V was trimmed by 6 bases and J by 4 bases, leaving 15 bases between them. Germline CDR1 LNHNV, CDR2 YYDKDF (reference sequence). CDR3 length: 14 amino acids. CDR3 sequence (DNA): TGTGCCACCAGTCAAGGGGGGCCACGAGAGACCCAGTACTTC. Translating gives CATSQGGPRETQYF.

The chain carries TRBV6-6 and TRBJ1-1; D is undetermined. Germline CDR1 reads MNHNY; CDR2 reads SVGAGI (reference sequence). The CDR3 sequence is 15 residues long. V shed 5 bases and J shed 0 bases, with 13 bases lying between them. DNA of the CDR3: TGTGCCAGCAGTCACGGACTGAACATGAACACTGAAGCTTTCTTT. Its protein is CASSHGLNMNTEAFF.

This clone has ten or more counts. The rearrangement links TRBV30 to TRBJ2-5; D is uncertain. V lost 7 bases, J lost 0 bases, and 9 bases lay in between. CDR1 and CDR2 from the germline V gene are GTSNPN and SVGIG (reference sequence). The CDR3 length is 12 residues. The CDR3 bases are TGTGCCTCCCGACCGTACCAAGAGACCCAGTACTTC. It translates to CASRPYQETQYF.

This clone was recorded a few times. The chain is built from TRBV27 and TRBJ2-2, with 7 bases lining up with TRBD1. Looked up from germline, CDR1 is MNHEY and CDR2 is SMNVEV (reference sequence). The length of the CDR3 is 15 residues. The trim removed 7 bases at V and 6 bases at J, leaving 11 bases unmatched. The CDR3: CASILDRAGAGELFF. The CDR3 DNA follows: TGTGCCAGCATCCTCGACAGGGCTGGGGCCGGGGAGCTGTTTTTT.

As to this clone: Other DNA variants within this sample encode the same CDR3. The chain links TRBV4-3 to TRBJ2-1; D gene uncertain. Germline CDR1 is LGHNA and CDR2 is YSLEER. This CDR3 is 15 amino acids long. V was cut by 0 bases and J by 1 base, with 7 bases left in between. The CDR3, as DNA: TGCGCCAGCAGCCAAGAAGGGATTTCCTACAATGAGCAGTTCTTC. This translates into CASSQEGISYNEQFF.

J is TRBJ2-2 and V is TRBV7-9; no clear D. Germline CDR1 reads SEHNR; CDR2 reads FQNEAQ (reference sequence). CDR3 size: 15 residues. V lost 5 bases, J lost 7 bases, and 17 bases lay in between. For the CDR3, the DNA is TGTGCCAGCAGCCCCCCGGGCCAGGCGTACGGGGAGCTGTTTTTT. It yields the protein CASSPPGQAYGELFF. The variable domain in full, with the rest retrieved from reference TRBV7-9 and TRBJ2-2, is DTGVSQNPRHKITKRGQNVTFRCDPISEHNRLYWYRQTLGQGPEFLTYFQNEAQLEKSRLLSDRFSAERPKGSFSTLEIQRTEQGDSAMYLCASSPPGQAYGELFFGEGSRLTVL.

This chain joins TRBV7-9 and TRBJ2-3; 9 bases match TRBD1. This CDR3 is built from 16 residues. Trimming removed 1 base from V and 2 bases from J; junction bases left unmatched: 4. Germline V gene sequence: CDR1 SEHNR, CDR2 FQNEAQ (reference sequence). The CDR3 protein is CASSLGDREVTDTQYF. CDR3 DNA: TGTGCCAGCAGCTTAGGGGACAGGGAGGTCACAGATACGCAGTATTTT.

CDR3 region: CASSNGRQASTDTQYF. As DNA, the CDR3 is TGTGCCAGCAGTAACGGACGGCAGGCTAGCACAGATACGCAGTATTTT. The rearrangement joins TRBV2 to TRBJ2-3; no firm D call. Trimming cost V 5 bases and J 0 bases, with 15 bases left between them. The CDR3 is 16 amino acids. Germline V gene data show CDR1 as SNHLY and CDR2 as FYNNEI.

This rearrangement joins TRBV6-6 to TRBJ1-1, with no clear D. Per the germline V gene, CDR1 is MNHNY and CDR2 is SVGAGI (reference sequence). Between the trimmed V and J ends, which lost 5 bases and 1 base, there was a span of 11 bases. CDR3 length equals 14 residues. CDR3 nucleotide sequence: TGTGCCAGCAGTCTGAGTCCGAAGAACACTGAAGCTTTCTTT. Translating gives CASSLSPKNTEAFF.

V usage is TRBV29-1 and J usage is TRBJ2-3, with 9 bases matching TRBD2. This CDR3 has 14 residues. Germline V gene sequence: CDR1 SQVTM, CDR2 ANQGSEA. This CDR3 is CRASLAGMGDTQYF. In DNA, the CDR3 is TGCAGAGCCTCCCTAGCGGGAATGGGAGATACGCAGTATTTT.

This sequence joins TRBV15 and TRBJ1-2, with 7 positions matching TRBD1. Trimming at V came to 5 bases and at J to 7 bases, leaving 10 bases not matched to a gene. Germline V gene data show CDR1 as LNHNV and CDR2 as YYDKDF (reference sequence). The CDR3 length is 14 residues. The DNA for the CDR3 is TGTGCCACCAGCTATGCCTGGGAGGGGGCTGGCTACACCTTC. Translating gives CATSYAWEGAGYTF.

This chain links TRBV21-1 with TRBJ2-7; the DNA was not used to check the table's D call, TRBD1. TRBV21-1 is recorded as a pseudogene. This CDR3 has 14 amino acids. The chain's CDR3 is CASSTRQGGDEQYF. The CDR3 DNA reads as TGTGCCAGCAGCACTCGACAGGGCGGAGACGAGCAGTACTTC.

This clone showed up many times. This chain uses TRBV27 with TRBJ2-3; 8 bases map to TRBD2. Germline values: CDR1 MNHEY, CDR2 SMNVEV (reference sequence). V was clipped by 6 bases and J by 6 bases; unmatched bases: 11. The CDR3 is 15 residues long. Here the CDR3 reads CASSKAGALGDTQYF. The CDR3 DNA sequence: TGTGCCAGCAGCAAAGCGGGAGCCCTGGGGGATACGCAGTATTTT.